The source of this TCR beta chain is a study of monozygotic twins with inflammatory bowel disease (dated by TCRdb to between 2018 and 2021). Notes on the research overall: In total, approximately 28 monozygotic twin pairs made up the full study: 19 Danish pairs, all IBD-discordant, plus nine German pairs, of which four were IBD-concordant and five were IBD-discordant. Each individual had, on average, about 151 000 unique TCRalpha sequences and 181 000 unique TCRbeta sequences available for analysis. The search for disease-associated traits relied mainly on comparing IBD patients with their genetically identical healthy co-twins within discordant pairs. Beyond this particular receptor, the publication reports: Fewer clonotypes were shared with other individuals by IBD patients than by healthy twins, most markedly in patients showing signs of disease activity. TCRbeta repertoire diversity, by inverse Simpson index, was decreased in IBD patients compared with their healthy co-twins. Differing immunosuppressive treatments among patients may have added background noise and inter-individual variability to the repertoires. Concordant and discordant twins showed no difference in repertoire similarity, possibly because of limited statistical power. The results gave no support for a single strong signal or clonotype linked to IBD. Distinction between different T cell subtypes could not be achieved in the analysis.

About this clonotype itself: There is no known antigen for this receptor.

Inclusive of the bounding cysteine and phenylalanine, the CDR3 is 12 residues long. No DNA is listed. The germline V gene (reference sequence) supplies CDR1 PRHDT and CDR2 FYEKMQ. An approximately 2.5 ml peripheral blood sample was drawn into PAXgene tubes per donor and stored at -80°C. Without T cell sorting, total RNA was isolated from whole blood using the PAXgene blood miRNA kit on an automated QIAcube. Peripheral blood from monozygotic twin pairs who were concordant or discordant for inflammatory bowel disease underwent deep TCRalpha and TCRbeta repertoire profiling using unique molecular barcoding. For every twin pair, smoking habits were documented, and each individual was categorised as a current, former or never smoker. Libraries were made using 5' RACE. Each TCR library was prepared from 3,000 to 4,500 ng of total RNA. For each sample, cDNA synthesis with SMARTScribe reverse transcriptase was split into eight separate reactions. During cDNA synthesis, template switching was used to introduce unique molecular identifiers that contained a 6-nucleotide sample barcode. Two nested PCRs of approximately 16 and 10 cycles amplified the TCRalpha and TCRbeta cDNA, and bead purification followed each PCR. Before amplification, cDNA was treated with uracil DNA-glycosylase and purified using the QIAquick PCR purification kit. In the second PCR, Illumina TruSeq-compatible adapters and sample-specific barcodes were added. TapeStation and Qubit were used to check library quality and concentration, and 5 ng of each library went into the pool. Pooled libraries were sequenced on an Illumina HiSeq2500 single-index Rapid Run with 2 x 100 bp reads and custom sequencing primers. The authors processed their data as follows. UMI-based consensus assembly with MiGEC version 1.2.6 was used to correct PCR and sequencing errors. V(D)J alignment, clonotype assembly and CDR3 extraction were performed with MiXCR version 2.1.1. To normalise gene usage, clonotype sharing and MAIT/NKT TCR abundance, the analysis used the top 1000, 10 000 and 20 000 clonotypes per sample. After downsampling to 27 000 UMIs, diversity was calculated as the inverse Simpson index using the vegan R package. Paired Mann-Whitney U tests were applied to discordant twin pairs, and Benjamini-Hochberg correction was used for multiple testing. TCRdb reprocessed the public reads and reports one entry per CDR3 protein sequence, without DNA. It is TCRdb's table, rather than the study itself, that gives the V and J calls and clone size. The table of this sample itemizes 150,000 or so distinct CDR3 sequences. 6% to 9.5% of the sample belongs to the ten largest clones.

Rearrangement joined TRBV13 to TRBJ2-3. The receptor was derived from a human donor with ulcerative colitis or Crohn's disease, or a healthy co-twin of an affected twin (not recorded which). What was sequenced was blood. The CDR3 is CASSFATDTQYF.